Listed below are T cell receptor beta chains from one sample, sequenced in a study of blood T cell repertoires in COVID-19. This table comes from immunoSEQ multiplex PCR, and its TCRdb copy is limited to in-frame clones, with some not included. The repertoire holds 150,000 to 200,000 clones, with about 85% as singletons. The specimen sequenced was PBMCs or T cells enriched from blood (not recorded which). These receptors all come from a woman aged 40 to 50 with acute COVID-19. CDR3s include the opening cysteine and the closing phenylalanine or tryptophan. A D gene is named only where the DNA matches it firmly. Size tells how often a clone was seen (once, few, many) or the class of an expanded clone, and some rows leave it out.

.	TRBV5-1	TRBJ1-2	.	TGCGCCAGCAGCCCCTGGGGGGTGAACTATGGCTACACCTTC	CASSPWGVNYGYTF
.	TRBV3-1/TRBV3-2	TRBJ2-2	.	TGTGCCAGCAGCCGCGGCGGGGAGCTGTTTTTT	CASSRGGELFF
.	TRBV19	TRBJ2-5	.	TGTGCCAGTAGTAGTACCGCCAGACTCGGGTTACAAGAGACCCAGTACTTC	CASSSTARLGLQETQYF
.	TRBV30	TRBJ1-1	.	TGTGCCTGGAGTTCGGGAGGACTGAACACTGAAGCTTTCTTT	CAWSSGGLNTEAFF
once	TRBV11-3	TRBJ2-3	.	TGTGCCAGCAGCTTAGGGGTTCTAGCAAGAGGCACAGATACGCAGTATTTT	CASSLGVLARGTDTQYF
.	TRBV29-1	TRBJ1-2	.	TGCAGCGTTGAAAACAACCCGGGTGGCTACACCTTC	CSVENNPGGYTF
.	TRBV6-1	TRBJ2-7	.	TGTGCCAGCAGTGAAGCCCGGAGGGGGGGGCTGGACGAGCAGTACTTC	CASSEARRGGLDEQYF
once	TRBV18	TRBJ1-1	.	TGTGCCAGCTCGCAGACCCCCAGGGACACTGAAGCTTTCTTT	CASSQTPRDTEAFF
.	TRBV5-1	TRBJ1-2	.	TGCGCCAGCAGCTCTACAGCTTCCTATGGCTACACCTTC	CASSSTASYGYTF
.	TRBV3-1/TRBV3-2	TRBJ1-6	.	TGTGCCAGCAGCCAAGTACAGGATAATTCACCCCTCCACTTT	CASSQVQDNSPLHF
.	TRBV10-1	TRBJ2-3	TRBD2	TGCGCCAGCAGTCGGGGGACTAGCGTGGGTATGGATACGCAGTATTTT	CASSRGTSVGMDTQYF
.	TRBV5-1	TRBJ2-3	TRBD2	TGCGCCAGCAGCTTGGTAGCGGGAGTGATGGATACGCAGTATTTT	CASSLVAGVMDTQYF
.	TRBV30	TRBJ2-5	.	TGTGCCTGGAGTGTAGGGCAGGGAGAGACCCAGTACTTC	CAWSVGQGETQYF
once	TRBV4-1	TRBJ1-2	TRBD1	TGCGCCAGCAGCTTTTCCACGGGACAGACCTATGGCTACACCTTC	CASSFSTGQTYGYTF
.	TRBV13	TRBJ2-7	.	TGTGCCAGCAGCGTCCTTAGCGAGCAGTACTTC	CASSVLSEQYF
.	TRBV24-1	TRBJ2-3	TRBD2	TGTGCCACCCCCGTAATAGCGGGAGACATTGTCACGCAGTATTTT	CATPVIAGDIVTQYF
.	TRBV27	TRBJ2-1	TRBD2	TGTGCCAGCAGTAAGCGGGAGGGTGTCTTCAATGAGCAGTTCTTC	CASSKREGVFNEQFF